A selection of T cell receptor beta chains follows, all from one sample in a study of blood T cell repertoires in COVID-19. Sequencing was performed with immunoSEQ multiplex PCR; in TCRdb, only in-frame clones are kept and a portion is missing. The sample records roughly 180,000 clones, approximately 85% being singletons. Input material: peripheral blood. The source of these receptors is a woman in her fifties or sixties with COVID-19, enrolled during active disease. Both conserved end residues are part of each CDR3. D genes are given only for firm matches. Size values are once, few and many counts, or a class for expanded clones, and some rows have none.

cdr3_aa cdr3_nt j_call v_call clone_size d_call
CASSQDFTGGTGYEQYF TGTGCCAGCAGCCAAGACTTCACAGGGGGCACGGGGTACGAGCAGTACTTC TRBJ2-7 TRBV4-2 . TRBD1
CASSLRGEKLFF TGTGCCAGCAGCTTGCGGGGTGAAAAACTGTTTTTT TRBJ1-4 TRBV5-4 . .
CASSASGTGGETQYF TGTGCCAGCAGTGCTAGCGGGACCGGGGGGGAGACCCAGTACTTC TRBJ2-5 TRBV5-4 . TRBD2
CASSERDTRGGTGELFF TGTGCCAGCAGTGAGAGGGACACCCGAGGAGGCACCGGGGAGCTGTTTTTT TRBJ2-2 TRBV7-3 . .
CASSGQGSSGANVLTF TGTGCCAGCAGTGGACAGGGCTCCTCTGGGGCCAACGTCCTGACTTTC TRBJ2-6 TRBV2 . TRBD1
CSARDRLVENF TGCAGTGCTAGAGATCGTCTAGTCGAGAACTTC TRBJ2-4 TRBV20-1 . .
CASSLDSLYEQYF TGTGCCAGCAGCTTAGACAGTCTCTACGAGCAGTACTTC TRBJ2-7 TRBV7-2 . .
CASRGQGMDEKLFF TGCGCCAGCAGGGGACAGGGAATGGACGAAAAACTGTTTTTT TRBJ1-4 TRBV10-1 . TRBD1
CATSAQSQGTEAFF TGTGCCACCAGCGCCCAATCACAGGGTACTGAAGCTTTCTTT TRBJ1-1 TRBV15 few .
CASSLHSGRASGGYEQYF TGCGCCAGCAGCTTGCATAGCGGGAGGGCCTCAGGAGGCTACGAGCAGTACTTC TRBJ2-7 TRBV5-1 . TRBD2
CASSPTVGGSFYEQYF TGCGCCAGCAGCCCTACCGTGGGGGGTTCCTTCTACGAGCAGTACTTC TRBJ2-7 TRBV4-3 once .
CASRSGGLAGDSGEETQYF TGTGCCAGCAGATCCGGGGGACTAGCGGGAGATTCGGGCGAGGAGACCCAGTACTTC TRBJ2-5 TRBV4-2 . TRBD2
CASSVTSGQGVYGYTF TGTGCCAGCAGTGTAACCTCGGGACAGGGGGTCTATGGCTACACCTTC TRBJ1-2 TRBV27 . TRBD1
CASSFHDTGELFF TGTGCCAGCAGCTTTCATGACACCGGGGAGCTGTTTTTT TRBJ2-2 TRBV13 . .
CASSFMGRREQFF TGTGCCAGCAGTTTCATGGGGCGACGTGAGCAGTTCTTC TRBJ2-1 TRBV28 . .
CASILGQGPEAFF TGTGCCAGCATTCTTGGACAGGGCCCTGAAGCTTTCTTT TRBJ1-1 TRBV28 . TRBD1
CASSNRDRDYQPQHF TGTGCCAGTAGTAATCGGGACAGGGATTATCAGCCCCAGCATTTT TRBJ1-5 TRBV19 . TRBD1
CASSPSGGHNQPQHF TGTGCCAGCTCACCATCGGGGGGCCACAATCAGCCCCAGCATTTT TRBJ1-5 TRBV18 . .
CASSLDRGAEAFF TGTGCCAGCAGTCTGGACAGGGGGGCTGAAGCTTTCTTT TRBJ1-1 TRBV6-4 . TRBD1
CASSITVLALGELFF TGTGCCAGTAGTATTACGGTACTAGCGTTGGGGGAGCTGTTTTTT TRBJ2-2 TRBV19 . TRBD2
CASSTTTDTQYF TGTGCCAGCAGCACAACCACAGATACGCAGTATTTT TRBJ2-3 TRBV11-2 once .
CASSMRTGGGNQPQHF TGTGCCAGTAGTATGAGGACAGGGGGGGGCAATCAGCCCCAGCATTTT TRBJ1-5 TRBV19 . TRBD1
CASMQGNYGYTF TGTGCCAGCATGCAGGGCAACTATGGCTACACCTTC TRBJ1-2 TRBV25-1 . .
CASSSTYEQYF TGTGCCAGCAGTTCCACTTACGAGCAGTACTTC TRBJ2-7 TRBV5-5 once .
CASSQEAFGSGSPSYNEQFF TGCGCCAGCAGCCAAGAGGCGTTCGGTAGCGGGAGCCCCTCCTACAATGAGCAGTTCTTC TRBJ2-1 TRBV4-1 . TRBD2
CASSFDGTSGRNNEQFF TGCGCCAGCAGCTTCGACGGGACTAGCGGGAGGAACAATGAGCAGTTCTTC TRBJ2-1 TRBV5-1 once TRBD2
CASSRTGHDQETQYF TGCGCCAGCAGCAGAACGGGACACGACCAAGAGACCCAGTACTTC TRBJ2-5 TRBV5-1 . .
CASSIATSGDNEQFF TGTGCCAGTAGTATAGCGACTAGCGGAGACAATGAGCAGTTCTTC TRBJ2-1 TRBV19 . TRBD2
CAWSARLAPTSTDTQYF TGTGCCTGGAGTGCTAGACTAGCGCCGACTAGCACAGATACGCAGTATTTT TRBJ2-3 TRBV30 . TRBD2
CASSFRGRETQYF TGTGCCAGCAGCTTTCGAGGGAGGGAGACCCAGTACTTC TRBJ2-5 TRBV7-3 . .
CATSSGLAGNQETQYF TGTGCCACCAGCTCCGGACTAGCGGGGAACCAAGAGACCCAGTACTTC TRBJ2-5 TRBV15 . TRBD2
CASSFRGGRGQETQYF TGTGCCAGCAGTTTTAGGGGTGGCAGGGGCCAAGAGACCCAGTACTTC TRBJ2-5 TRBV7-9 . .
CAWRGARSGNTIYF TGTGCCTGGAGGGGGGCCCGCTCTGGAAACACCATATATTTT TRBJ1-3 TRBV30 . .
CASSADSPTGELFF TGCGCCAGCAGTGCGGACAGCCCCACCGGGGAGCTGTTTTTT TRBJ2-2 TRBV10-2 . .
CASADGFNTQYF TGTGCCAGTGCGGATGGGTTTAATACGCAGTATTTT TRBJ2-3 TRBV7-3 . .
CASSPGGAEKLFF TGTGCCAGCAGTCCGGGTGGGGCTGAAAAACTGTTTTTT TRBJ1-4 TRBV6-5 . .
CSASGGGNQPQHF TGCAGTGCTAGTGGGGGGGGCAATCAGCCCCAGCATTTT TRBJ1-5 TRBV20-1 medium-sized .
CASSPTGTSTDTQYF TGTGCCAGCAGTCCCACCGGGACTTCCACAGATACGCAGTATTTT TRBJ2-3 TRBV6-2/TRBV6-3 . .
CASSLVPLALLSGNEQFF TGTGCCAGCAGCTTGGTGCCTTTAGCACTACTCTCCGGCAATGAGCAGTTCTTC TRBJ2-1 TRBV5-6 once .
CSVDRTSSTDTQYF TGCAGCGTTGACAGGACTTCTAGCACAGATACGCAGTATTTT TRBJ2-3 TRBV29-1 . .
CASSVGQGEVNGNEKLFF TGTGCCAGTAGTGTCGGACAGGGGGAGGTCAACGGTAATGAAAAACTGTTTTTT TRBJ1-4 TRBV19 . TRBD1
CASSSPGLAEETQYF TGTGCCAGCAGTTCCCCCGGGCTAGCGGAGGAGACCCAGTACTTC TRBJ2-5 TRBV28 . TRBD2
CASSVAPEGAHGNTIYF TGTGCCAGCAGCGTAGCCCCGGAGGGGGCGCATGGAAACACCATATATTTT TRBJ1-3 TRBV9 . TRBD1
CASSAPGLTTTHTDTQYF TGTGCCAGCAGCGCCCCGGGACTAACAACCACGCACACAGATACGCAGTATTTT TRBJ2-3 TRBV9 . TRBD2
CASSLTPGVYEQFF TGTGCCAGCAGTTTGACTCCGGGGGTGTATGAGCAGTTCTTC TRBJ2-1 TRBV28 . .
CASSLAGQGNSPLHF TGCGCCAGCAGCTTGGCCGGACAGGGGAATTCACCCCTCCACTTT TRBJ1-6 TRBV5-1 . TRBD1
CASRDQGAYNEQFF TGTGCCAGCAGGGACCAGGGGGCTTACAATGAGCAGTTCTTC TRBJ2-1 TRBV6-6 . TRBD1
CASSLSGGVSYGYTF TGTGCCAGCAGTTTATCCGGAGGGGTCAGCTATGGCTACACCTTC TRBJ1-2 TRBV28 . .
CASSSRRSGVGQYF TGTGCCAGCAGCTCAAGGAGATCAGGGGTGGGGCAGTACTTC TRBJ2-7 TRBV3-1/TRBV3-2 . .
CASSSRRGRDSLYEQFF TGTGCCAGCAGCTCCAGGAGGGGCCGGGACAGTTTGTATGAGCAGTTCTTC TRBJ2-1 TRBV7-9 many .
CASSSLTGVGPNTEAFF TGTGCCAGCAGTTCGCTTACAGGGGTGGGACCGAACACTGAAGCTTTCTTT TRBJ1-1 TRBV27 . TRBD1
CASSLRSINQPQHF TGTGCCAGCAGCCTACGAAGTATCAATCAGCCCCAGCATTTT TRBJ1-5 TRBV5-5 few .
CASSPRTGGGRYEQYF TGTGCCAGCTCACCACGGACAGGGGGAGGAAGGTACGAGCAGTACTTC TRBJ2-7 TRBV18 . TRBD1
CASSSSGTPSSYEQYF TGTGCCAGCAGCTCGTCCGGGACACCTTCCTCCTACGAGCAGTACTTC TRBJ2-7 TRBV7-9 . .
CASSLGTGDPGTGELFF TGTGCCAGCAGCCTAGGGACAGGGGATCCGGGCACCGGGGAGCTGTTTTTT TRBJ2-2 TRBV7-6 . TRBD1
CASSSRRGDTEAFF TGTGCCAGCAGTTCCCGGAGGGGAGACACTGAAGCTTTCTTT TRBJ1-1 TRBV6-2/TRBV6-3 few .